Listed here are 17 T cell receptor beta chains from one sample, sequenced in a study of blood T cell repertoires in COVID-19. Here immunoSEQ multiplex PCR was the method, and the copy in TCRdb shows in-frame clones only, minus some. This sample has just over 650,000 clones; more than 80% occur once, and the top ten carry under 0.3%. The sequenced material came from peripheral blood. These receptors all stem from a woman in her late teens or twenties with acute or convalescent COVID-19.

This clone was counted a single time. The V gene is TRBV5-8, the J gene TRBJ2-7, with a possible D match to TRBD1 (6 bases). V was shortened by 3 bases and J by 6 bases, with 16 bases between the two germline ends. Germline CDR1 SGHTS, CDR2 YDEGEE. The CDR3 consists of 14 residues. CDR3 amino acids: CASSSDRSRAEQYF. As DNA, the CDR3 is TGTGCCAGCAGCTCCGACAGGTCCCGGGCCGAGCAGTACTTC.

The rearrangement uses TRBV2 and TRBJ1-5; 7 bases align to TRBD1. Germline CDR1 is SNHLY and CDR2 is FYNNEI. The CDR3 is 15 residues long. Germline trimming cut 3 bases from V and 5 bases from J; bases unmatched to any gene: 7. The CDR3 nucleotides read TGTGCCAGCAGTGATTGGAGGGACAGCTATCAGCCCCAGCATTTT. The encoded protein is CASSDWRDSYQPQHF.

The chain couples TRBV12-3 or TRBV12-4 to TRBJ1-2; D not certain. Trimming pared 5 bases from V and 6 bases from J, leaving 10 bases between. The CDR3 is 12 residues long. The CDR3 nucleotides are TGTGCCAGCAGTGCCGACACCCATGGCTACACCTTC. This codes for CASSADTHGYTF.

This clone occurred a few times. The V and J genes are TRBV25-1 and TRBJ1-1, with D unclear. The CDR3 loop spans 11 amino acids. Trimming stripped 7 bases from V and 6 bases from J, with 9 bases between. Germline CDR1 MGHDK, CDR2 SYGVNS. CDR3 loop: CASIEGAEAFF. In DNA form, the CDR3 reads TGTGCCAGCATAGAAGGAGCTGAAGCTTTCTTT.

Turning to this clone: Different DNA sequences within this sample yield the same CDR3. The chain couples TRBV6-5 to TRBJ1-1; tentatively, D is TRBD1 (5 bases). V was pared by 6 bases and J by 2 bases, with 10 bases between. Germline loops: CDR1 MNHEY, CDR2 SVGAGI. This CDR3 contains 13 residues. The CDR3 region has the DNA TGTGCCAGCAGATTACAGGTCAACACTGAAGCTTTCTTT. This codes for CASRLQVNTEAFF.

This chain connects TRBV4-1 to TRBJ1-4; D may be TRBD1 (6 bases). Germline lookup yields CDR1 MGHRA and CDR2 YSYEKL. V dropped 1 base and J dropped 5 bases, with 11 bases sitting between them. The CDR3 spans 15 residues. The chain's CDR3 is CASSQGGQLNEKLFF. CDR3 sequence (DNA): TGCGCCAGCAGCCAAGGGGGGCAGTTAAATGAAAAACTGTTTTTT.

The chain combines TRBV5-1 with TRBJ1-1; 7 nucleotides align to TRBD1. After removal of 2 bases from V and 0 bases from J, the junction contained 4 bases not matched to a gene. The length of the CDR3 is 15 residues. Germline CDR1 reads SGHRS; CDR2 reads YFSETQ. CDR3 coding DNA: TGCGCCAGCAGCTTACGGACAGGCGTGAACACTGAAGCTTTCTTT. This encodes CASSLRTGVNTEAFF.

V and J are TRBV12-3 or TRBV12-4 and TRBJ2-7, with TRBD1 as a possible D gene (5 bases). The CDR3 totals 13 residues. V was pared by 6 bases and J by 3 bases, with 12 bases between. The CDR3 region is CASRGAVGYEQYF. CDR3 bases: TGTGCCAGCAGAGGGGCCGTGGGCTACGAGCAGTACTTC.

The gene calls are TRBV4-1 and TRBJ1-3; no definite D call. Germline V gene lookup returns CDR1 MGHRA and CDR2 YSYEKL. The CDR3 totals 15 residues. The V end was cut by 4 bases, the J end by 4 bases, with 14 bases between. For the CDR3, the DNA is TGCGCCAGCAGCCTTTATAGTACGTCCGGAAACACCATATATTTT. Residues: CASSLYSTSGNTIYF.

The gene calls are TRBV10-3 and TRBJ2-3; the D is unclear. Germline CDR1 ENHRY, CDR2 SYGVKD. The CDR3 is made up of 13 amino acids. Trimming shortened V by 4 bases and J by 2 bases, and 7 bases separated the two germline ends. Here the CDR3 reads CAISVLATDTQYF. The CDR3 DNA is TGTGCCATCAGTGTCTTAGCCACAGATACGCAGTATTTT.

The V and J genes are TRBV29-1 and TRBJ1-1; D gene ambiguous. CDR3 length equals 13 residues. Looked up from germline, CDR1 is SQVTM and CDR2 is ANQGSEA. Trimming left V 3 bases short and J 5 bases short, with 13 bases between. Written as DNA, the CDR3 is TGCAGCGTTGAGGGAGAAATCGGAACTGAAGCTTTCTTT. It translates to CSVEGEIGTEAFF.

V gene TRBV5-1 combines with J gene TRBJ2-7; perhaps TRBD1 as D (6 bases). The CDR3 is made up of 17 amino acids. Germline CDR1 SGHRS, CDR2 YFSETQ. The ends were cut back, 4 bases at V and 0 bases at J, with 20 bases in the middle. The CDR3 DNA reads TGCGCCAGCAGCAAACGGGACACCAGGACATCCTCCTACGAGCAGTACTTC. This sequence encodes CASSKRDTRTSSYEQYF.

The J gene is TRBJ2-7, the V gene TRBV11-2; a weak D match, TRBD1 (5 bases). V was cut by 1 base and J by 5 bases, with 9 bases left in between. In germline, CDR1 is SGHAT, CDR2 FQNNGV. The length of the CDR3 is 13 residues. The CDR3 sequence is CASSLVQGDEQYF. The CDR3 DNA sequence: TGTGCCAGCAGCTTAGTCCAGGGCGACGAGCAGTACTTC.

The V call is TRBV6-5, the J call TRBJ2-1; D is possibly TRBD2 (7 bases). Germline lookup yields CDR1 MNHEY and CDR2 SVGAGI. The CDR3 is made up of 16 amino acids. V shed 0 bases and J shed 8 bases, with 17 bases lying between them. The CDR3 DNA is TGTGCCAGCAGTTACTCCGGGGGGCTCGGGTTACATGAGCAGTTCTTC. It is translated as CASSYSGGLGLHEQFF.

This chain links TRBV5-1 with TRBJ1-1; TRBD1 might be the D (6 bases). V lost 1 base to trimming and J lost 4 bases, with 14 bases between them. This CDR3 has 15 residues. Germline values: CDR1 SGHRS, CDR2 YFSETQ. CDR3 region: CASSLTGMGPTEAFF. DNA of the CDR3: TGCGCCAGCAGCTTGACAGGGATGGGTCCCACTGAAGCTTTCTTT. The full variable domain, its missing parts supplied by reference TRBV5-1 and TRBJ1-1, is KAGVTQTPRYLIKTRGQQVTLSCSPISGHRSVSWYQQTPGQGLQFLFEYFSETQRNKGNFPGRFSGRQFSNSRSEMNVSTLELGDSALYLCASSLTGMGPTEAFFGQGTRLTVV.

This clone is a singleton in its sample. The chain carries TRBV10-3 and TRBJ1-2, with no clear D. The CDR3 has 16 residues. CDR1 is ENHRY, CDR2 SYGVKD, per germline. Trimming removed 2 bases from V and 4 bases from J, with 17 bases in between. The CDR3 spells CAISETPLVSTYGYTF. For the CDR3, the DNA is TGTGCCATCAGTGAGACCCCCCTGGTTTCTACCTATGGCTACACCTTC.

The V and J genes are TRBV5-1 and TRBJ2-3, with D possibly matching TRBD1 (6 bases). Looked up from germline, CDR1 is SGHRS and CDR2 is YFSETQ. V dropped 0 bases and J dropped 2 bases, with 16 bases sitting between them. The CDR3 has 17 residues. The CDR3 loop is CASSLASFRTATDTQYF. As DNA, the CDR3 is TGCGCCAGCAGCTTGGCAAGTTTCAGGACAGCCACAGATACGCAGTATTTT.